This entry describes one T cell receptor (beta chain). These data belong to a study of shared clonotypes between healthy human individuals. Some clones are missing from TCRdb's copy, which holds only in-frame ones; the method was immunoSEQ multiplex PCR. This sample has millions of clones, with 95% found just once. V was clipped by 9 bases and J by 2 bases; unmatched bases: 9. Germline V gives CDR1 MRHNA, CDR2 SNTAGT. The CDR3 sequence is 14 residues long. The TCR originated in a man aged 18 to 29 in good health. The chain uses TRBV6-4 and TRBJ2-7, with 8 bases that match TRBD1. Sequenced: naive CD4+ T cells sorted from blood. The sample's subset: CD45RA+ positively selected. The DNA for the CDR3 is TGTGCCAGTAGGAGACAGGGGCCTACCTACGAGCAGTACTTC. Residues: CASRRQGPTYEQYF.